The 18 T cell receptor beta chains reported below all come from one sample, sequenced in a study of type 1 regulatory T cells. Via MiXCR, TCRdb re-called the reads, giving one row per CDR3 protein. The sample records some 90,000 distinct CDR3 sequences, roughly 30% being singletons. The sequenced material came from CD4+ T cells, either the whole sample or a sorted fraction (not recorded which). The receptor set was obtained from a human donor in good health.

The chain uses TRBV12-3 or TRBV12-4 and TRBJ1-1, with a weak D call TRBD1 (6 bases). Trimming removed 6 bases from V and 1 base from J, with 18 bases in between. The CDR3 has 16 amino acids. In nucleotides, the CDR3 is TGTGCCAGCAGCCTGGTCAGGCCAGGGGCGAACACTGAAGCTTTCTTT. It translates to CASSLVRPGANTEAFF.

This sequence joins TRBV29-1 and TRBJ2-5; TRBD1 agrees at 11 bases. After removal of 7 bases from V and 6 bases from J, the junction contained 10 bases not matched to a gene. This CDR3 has 14 residues. Germline V lookup: CDR1 SQVTM, CDR2 ANQGSEA. The CDR3: CSGKDRGREKTQYF. CDR3 in DNA: TGCAGCGGGAAGGACAGGGGGCGCGAGAAGACCCAGTACTTC.

This clonotype showed up just a few times. This rearrangement joins TRBV20-1 to TRBJ2-2, with unresolved D. V lost 3 bases and J 0 bases, leaving 8 bases between the germline ends. Germline V lookup: CDR1 DFQATT, CDR2 SNEGSKA (reference sequence). CDR3 length: 14 amino acids. The DNA for the CDR3 is TGCAGTGCTAGCTACTATTCGAACACCGGGGAGCTGTTTTTT. It yields the protein CSASYYSNTGELFF.

This clonotype came up a few times. This chain links TRBV20-1 with TRBJ2-7; no clear D. Trimming took 0 bases from V and 0 from J, leaving 15 bases between them. The germline V gene has CDR1 DFQATT and CDR2 SNEGSKA (reference sequence). The CDR3 runs 16 residues. The CDR3 spells CSAREFGSAASYEQYF. CDR3 nucleotides: TGCAGTGCTAGAGAATTTGGGTCTGCCGCCTCCTACGAGCAGTACTTC.

V is TRBV29-1 and J is TRBJ2-7; 8 bases are shared with TRBD2. Germline loops: CDR1 SQVTM, CDR2 ANQGSEA. The CDR3 consists of 12 residues. The CDR3 region is CRGSGSSYEQYF. Written as DNA, the CDR3 is TGCAGGGGAAGCGGGAGCTCCTACGAGCAGTACTTC.

The chain employs TRBV5-1 and TRBJ1-1; a possible D gene is TRBD1 (5 bases). CDR1 and CDR2 from the germline V gene are SGHRS and YFSETQ. This CDR3 region has 14 residues. V was cut by 0 bases and J by 1 base, with 7 bases left in between. The CDR3 DNA reads as TGCGCCAGCAGCTTGGCGGGGACGAACACTGAAGCTTTCTTT. It translates to CASSLAGTNTEAFF.

This sequence joins TRBV7-6 and TRBJ1-6; no clear D gene. Germline V gene lookup returns CDR1 SGHVS and CDR2 FNYEAQ. The CDR3 runs 13 residues. The V end was cut by 4 bases, the J end by 8 bases, with 9 bases between. CDR3 residues: CASSSPPHSPLHF. The DNA for the CDR3 is TGTGCCAGCAGCTCCCCCCCCCATTCACCCCTCCACTTT.

The chain joins TRBV5-1 to TRBJ2-3, with TRBD2 identical over 10 bases. CDR3 length: 16 residues. Per the germline V gene, CDR1 is SGHRS and CDR2 is YFSETQ. The trim removed 2 bases at V and 2 bases at J, leaving 5 bases unmatched. DNA of the CDR3: TGCGCCAGCAGCTTATCCACTAGCGGGAACACAGATACGCAGTATTTT. It specifies CASSLSTSGNTDTQYF. Drawing the rest from reference TRBV5-1 and TRBJ2-3, the complete variable domain is KAGVTQTPRYLIKTRGQQVTLSCSPISGHRSVSWYQQTPGQGLQFLFEYFSETQRNKGNFPGRFSGRQFSNSRSEMNVSTLELGDSALYLCASSLSTSGNTDTQYFGPGTRLTVL.

The chain recombines TRBV13 with TRBJ2-1; 11 nucleotides line up with TRBD2. Germline CDR1 is PRHDT and CDR2 is FYEKMQ (reference sequence). V lost 5 bases to trimming and J lost 5 bases; unmatched junction nucleotides: 5. This CDR3 region has 15 residues. The CDR3 spells CASSPLAGANNEQFF. The CDR3 DNA reads TGTGCCAGCAGCCCACTAGCGGGAGCTAACAATGAGCAGTTCTTC.

CDR3 loop: CASSDKKNHRAVSWETQYF. CDR3 DNA: TGTGCCAGCAGTGACAAGAAGAATCACAGGGCTGTCAGTTGGGAGACCCAGTACTTC. This chain connects TRBV12-3 or TRBV12-4 to TRBJ2-5, with D possibly being TRBD1 (6 bases). This CDR3 contains 19 residues. Trimming stripped 5 bases from V and 5 bases from J, with 30 bases between.

A few counts support this clonotype. The CDR3 sequence is CASNNTPSRAKNIQYF. The CDR3 nucleotides read TGTGCCAGCAATAATACACCGTCGAGGGCCAAAAACATTCAGTACTTC. This chain uses TRBV2 with TRBJ2-4, with D uncertain. Germline V gene data show CDR1 as SNHLY and CDR2 as FYNNEI. The CDR3 consists of 16 residues. V was shortened by 7 bases and J by 1 base, with 17 bases between the two germline ends.

The rearrangement joins TRBV29-1 to TRBJ2-1; 12 nucleotides match TRBD2. V trimming: 4 bases; J trimming: 7 bases; junction bases outside the gene matches: 5. The germline CDR1 and CDR2 sequences are SQVTM and ANQGSEA. The CDR3 length is 14 residues. CDR3: CSVGLAGVGNEQFF. The CDR3 DNA follows: TGCAGCGTTGGACTAGCGGGAGTTGGGAATGAGCAGTTCTTC.

Concerning this clonotype itself: The junction departs from the called germline gene at one end, perhaps through a read error. The CDR3 region is CASSLTGGARTGGLFF. The CDR3 DNA reads TGCGCCAGCAGCTTGACAGGGGGCGCGAGGACCGGGGGGCTGTTTTTT. This chain connects TRBV5-1 to TRBJ2-2; the match to TRBD1 covers 9 bases. Germline CDR1 is SGHRS and CDR2 is YFSETQ. This CDR3 comprises 16 residues.

This clonotype was counted between two and nine times. The chain employs TRBV12-3 or TRBV12-4 and TRBJ2-2; 8 nucleotides match TRBD2. This CDR3 is built from 14 residues. Unmatched junction bases numbered 7, after V lost 7 bases and J lost 6 bases. The CDR3 DNA reads TGTGCCAGCACCAGCGGGAGTATGTCCGGGGAGCTGTTTTTT. Translation: CASTSGSMSGELFF.

In its sample, this clonotype was seen a few times. This chain uses TRBV20-1 with TRBJ2-1; TRBD2 agrees at 11 bases. The CDR3 totals 15 residues. Germline V gene data show CDR1 as DFQATT and CDR2 as SNEGSKA (reference sequence). V lost 1 base and J lost 7; bases outside the gene matches: 6. The CDR3: CSARVVAGGWNEQFF. In DNA, the CDR3 is TGCAGTGCTAGAGTTGTAGCGGGAGGGTGGAATGAGCAGTTCTTC.

The chain carries TRBV6-1 and TRBJ2-3; D remains unclear. Germline V gives CDR1 MNHNS, CDR2 SASEGT. CDR3 length equals 14 residues. The V end was cut by 3 bases, the J end by 2 bases, with 9 bases between. This CDR3 is CASSDKPLTDTQYF. CDR3 DNA: TGTGCCAGCAGTGATAAACCTCTCACAGATACGCAGTATTTT.

The chain couples TRBV7-8 to TRBJ2-7; perhaps TRBD1 as D (5 bases). This CDR3 is 20 amino acids long. Trimming took off 2 bases at V and 1 base at J, with 27 bases between the two ends. Per germline, CDR1 SGHVS and CDR2 FQNEAQ. CDR3 DNA sequence: TGTGCCAGCAGCTTAAACCGTGGGATCGGTGGGGCGCAGACTTCCTACGAGCAGTACTTC. As protein: CASSLNRGIGGAQTSYEQYF.

The table lists this clonotype with a few counts. V usage is TRBV10-3 and J usage is TRBJ2-5, with 7 bases fitting TRBD1. Germline loops: CDR1 ENHRY, CDR2 SYGVKD. CDR3 length: 14 residues. The V and J ends lost 10 bases and 2 bases, in that order; junction bases with no gene match: 10. The CDR3 DNA is TGTGCCAGCGAGGGGGCGCGCGGGCAAGAGACCCAGTACTTC. Its protein product is CASEGARGQETQYF.